This TCR beta chain was recovered during a study of vaccination and CD4 T cells after COVID-19. Study findings and constraints: Spike mono-reactivity was the property of 304 of 307 vaccine-specific clones in convalescent patients.

On this clonotype itself: Its antigen is not known.

In germline, CDR1 is MNHEY, CDR2 SMNVEV (reference sequence). The CDR3 spans 13 residues. Between the trimmed V and J ends, which lost 3 bases and 5 bases, there was a span of 9 bases. Documented treatment: 10-day PBMC culture with coronavirus spike peptide pools or control peptides (ViraFEST assay). After expanding antigen-specific T cells with peptide pools, ViraFEST sequenced their TCRs. Cultured CD4+ T-cell DNA underwent Oncomine TCR Beta short-read sequencing. Someone extracted genomic DNA from cultured CD4+ T cells. TCRdb recomputed calls from the PCR reads with MiXCR, one row per CDR3 protein. The sample has approximately 12,000 distinct CDR3 sequences; 42% are singletons.

Sequences were derived from CD4+ T cells from blood, cultured in vitro, sampled before SARS-CoV-2 vaccination. The TCR was taken from a human donor who had recovered from COVID-19. The chain uses TRBV27 and TRBJ2-3; no clear D gene. The CDR3 DNA is TGTGCCAGCAGTTTTGAGAGAGGAGATACGCAGTATTTT. Translation gives CASSFERGDTQYF.